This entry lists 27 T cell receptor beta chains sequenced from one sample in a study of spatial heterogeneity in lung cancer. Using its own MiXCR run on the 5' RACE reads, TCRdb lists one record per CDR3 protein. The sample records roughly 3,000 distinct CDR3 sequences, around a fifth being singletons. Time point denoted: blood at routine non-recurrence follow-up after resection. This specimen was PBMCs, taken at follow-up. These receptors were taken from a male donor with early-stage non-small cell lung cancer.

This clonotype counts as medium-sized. The CDR3 nucleotides read TGTGCCAGCAGCTTAAACCGGGACCTCTCCACCGGGGAGCTGTTTTTT. Translation: CASSLNRDLSTGELFF. This chain links TRBV7-8 with TRBJ2-2; perhaps D is TRBD1 or TRBD2 (5 bases each). The CDR3 has 16 amino acids. The germline V gene encodes CDR1 SGHVS and CDR2 FQNEAQ. The V end was cut by 2 bases, the J end by 4 bases, with 14 bases between.

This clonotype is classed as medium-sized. CDR3 sequence reads: CSASWTLGMGETQYF. CDR3 DNA: TGCAGTGCTAGTTGGACTTTGGGTATGGGTGAGACCCAGTACTTC. This chain connects TRBV20-1 to TRBJ2-5, with D perhaps TRBD2 (5 bases). The CDR3 contains 15 residues. Germline V gives CDR1 DFQATT, CDR2 SNEGSKA (reference sequence). V was cut by 3 bases and J by 5 bases, with 19 bases left in between.

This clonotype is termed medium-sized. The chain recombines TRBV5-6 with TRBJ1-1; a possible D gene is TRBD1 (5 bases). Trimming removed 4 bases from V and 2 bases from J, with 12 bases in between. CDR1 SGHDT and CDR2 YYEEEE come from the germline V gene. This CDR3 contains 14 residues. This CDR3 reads CASSRRQTNTEAFF. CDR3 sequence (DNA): TGTGCCAGCAGCCGACGACAGACAAACACTGAAGCTTTCTTT.

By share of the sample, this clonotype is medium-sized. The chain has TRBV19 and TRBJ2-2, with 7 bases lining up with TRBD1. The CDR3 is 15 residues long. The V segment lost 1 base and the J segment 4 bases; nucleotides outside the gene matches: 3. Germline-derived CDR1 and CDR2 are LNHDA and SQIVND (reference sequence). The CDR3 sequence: CASSIASGGTGELFF. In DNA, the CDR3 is TGTGCCAGTAGTATAGCCTCAGGGGGCACCGGGGAGCTGTTTTTT.

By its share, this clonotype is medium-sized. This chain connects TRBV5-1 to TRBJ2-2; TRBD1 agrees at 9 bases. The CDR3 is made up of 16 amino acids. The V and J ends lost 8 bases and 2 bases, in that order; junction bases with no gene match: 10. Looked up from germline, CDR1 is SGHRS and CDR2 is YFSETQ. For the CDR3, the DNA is TGCGCCAGTTCCAACCGGGACAGGGCTAACACCGGGGAGCTGTTTTTT. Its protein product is CASSNRDRANTGELFF. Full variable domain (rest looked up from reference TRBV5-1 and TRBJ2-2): KAGVTQTPRYLIKTRGQQVTLSCSPISGHRSVSWYQQTPGQGLQFLFEYFSETQRNKGNFPGRFSGRQFSNSRSEMNVSTLELGDSALYLCASSNRDRANTGELFFGEGSRLTVL.

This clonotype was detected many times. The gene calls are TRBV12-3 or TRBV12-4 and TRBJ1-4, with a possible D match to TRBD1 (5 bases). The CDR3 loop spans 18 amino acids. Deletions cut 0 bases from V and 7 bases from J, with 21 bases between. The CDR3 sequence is CASSLASWTAGGPEKLFF. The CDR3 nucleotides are TGTGCCAGCAGTTTAGCTAGCTGGACGGCTGGGGGACCTGAAAAACTGTTTTTT.

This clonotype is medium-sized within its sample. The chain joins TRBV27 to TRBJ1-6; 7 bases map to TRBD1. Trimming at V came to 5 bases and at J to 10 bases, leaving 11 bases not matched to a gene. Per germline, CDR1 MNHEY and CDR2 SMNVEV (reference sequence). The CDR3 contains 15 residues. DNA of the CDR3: TGTGCCAGCAGTCCAACCCCGACAGGGTTGTCACCCCTCCACTTT. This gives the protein CASSPTPTGLSPLHF.

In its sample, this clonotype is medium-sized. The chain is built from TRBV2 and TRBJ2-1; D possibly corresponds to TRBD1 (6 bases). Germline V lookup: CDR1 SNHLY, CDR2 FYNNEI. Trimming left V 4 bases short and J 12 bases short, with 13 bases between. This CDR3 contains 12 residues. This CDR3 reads CASSGTEEAQFF. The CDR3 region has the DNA TGTGCCAGCAGTGGGACAGAGGAAGCGCAGTTCTTC.

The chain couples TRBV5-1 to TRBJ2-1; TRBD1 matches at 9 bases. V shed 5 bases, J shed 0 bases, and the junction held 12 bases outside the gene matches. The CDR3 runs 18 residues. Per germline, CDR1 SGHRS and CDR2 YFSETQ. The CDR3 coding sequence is TGCGCCAGCAGTTCCGGGACAGGGCGCCTCAGCTCCTACAATGAGCAGTTCTTC. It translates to CASSSGTGRLSSYNEQFF.

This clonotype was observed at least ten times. The CDR3 DNA follows: TGTGCCACCTCAAGCGGGGGGAGAGATAATGAGCAGTTCTTC. It codes for CATSSGGRDNEQFF. The chain links TRBV12-3 or TRBV12-4 to TRBJ2-1; 9 positions match TRBD2. This CDR3 comprises 14 residues. Trimming cost V 10 bases and J 7 bases; bases outside gene matches: 11.

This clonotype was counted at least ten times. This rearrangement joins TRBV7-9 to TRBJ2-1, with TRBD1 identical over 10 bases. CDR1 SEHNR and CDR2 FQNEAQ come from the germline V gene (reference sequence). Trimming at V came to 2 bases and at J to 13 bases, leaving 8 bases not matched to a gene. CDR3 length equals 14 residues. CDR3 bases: TGTGCCAGCAGCTTACCCCAGACAGGGGGCTATCAGTTCTTC. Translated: CASSLPQTGGYQFF.

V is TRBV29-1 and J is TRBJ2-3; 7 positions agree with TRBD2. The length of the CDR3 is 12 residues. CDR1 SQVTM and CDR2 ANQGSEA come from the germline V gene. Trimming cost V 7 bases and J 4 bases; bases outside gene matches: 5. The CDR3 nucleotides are TGCAGCGGCCGACTAGCCGCAGATACGCAGTATTTT. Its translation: CSGRLAADTQYF.

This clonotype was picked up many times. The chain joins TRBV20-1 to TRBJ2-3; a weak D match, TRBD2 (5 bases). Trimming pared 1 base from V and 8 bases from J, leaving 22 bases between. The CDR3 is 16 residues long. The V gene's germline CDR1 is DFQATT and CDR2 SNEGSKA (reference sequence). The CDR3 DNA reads TGCAGTGCTAGAGTTCCCCGTAGGACTGTCTCGAGTACGCAGTATTTT. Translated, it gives CSARVPRRTVSSTQYF.

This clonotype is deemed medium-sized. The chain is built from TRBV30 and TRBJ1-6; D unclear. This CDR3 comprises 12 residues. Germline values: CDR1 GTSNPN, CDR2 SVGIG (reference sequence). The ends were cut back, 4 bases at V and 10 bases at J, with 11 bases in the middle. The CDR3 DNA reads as TGTGCCTGGAAGGTAGCATCCTCACCCCTCCACTTT. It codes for CAWKVASSPLHF.

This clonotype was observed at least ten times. The CDR3 is CASSFWDRQETQYF. CDR3 bases: TGTGCCAGCAGTTTTTGGGACAGGCAAGAGACCCAGTACTTC. The chain links TRBV28 to TRBJ2-5; 8 positions agree with TRBD1. The CDR3 is made up of 14 amino acids. V dropped 3 bases and J dropped 2; count of bases not matched to a gene: 2. Germline V lookup: CDR1 MDHEN, CDR2 SYDVKM.

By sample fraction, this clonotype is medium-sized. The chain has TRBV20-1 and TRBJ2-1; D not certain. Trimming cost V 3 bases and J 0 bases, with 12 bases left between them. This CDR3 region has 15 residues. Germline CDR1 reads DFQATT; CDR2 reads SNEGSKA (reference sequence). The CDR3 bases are TGCAGTGCTAGCGCAGGACCTAGCTCCTACAATGAGCAGTTCTTC. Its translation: CSASAGPSSYNEQFF.

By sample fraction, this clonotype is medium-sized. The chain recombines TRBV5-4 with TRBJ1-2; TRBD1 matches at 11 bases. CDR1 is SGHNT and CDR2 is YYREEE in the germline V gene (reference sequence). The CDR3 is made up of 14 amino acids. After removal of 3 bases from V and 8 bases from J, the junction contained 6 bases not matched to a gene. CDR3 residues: CASSWGQGERGYTF. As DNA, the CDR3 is TGTGCCAGCAGCTGGGGACAGGGGGAGAGGGGCTACACCTTC.

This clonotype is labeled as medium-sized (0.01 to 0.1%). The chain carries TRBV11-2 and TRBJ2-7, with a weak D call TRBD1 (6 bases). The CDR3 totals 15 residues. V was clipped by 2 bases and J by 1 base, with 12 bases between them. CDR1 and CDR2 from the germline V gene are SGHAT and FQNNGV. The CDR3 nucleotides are TGTGCCAGCAGCTTAATTTTCGGACAGTCCTACGAGCAGTACGTC. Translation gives CASSLIFGQSYEQYV.

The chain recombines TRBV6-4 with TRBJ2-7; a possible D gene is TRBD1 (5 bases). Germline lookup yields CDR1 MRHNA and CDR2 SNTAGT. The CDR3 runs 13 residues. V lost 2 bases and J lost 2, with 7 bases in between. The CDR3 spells CASSDRGPYEQYF. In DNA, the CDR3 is TGTGCCAGCAGTGACAGGGGCCCCTACGAGCAGTACTTC.

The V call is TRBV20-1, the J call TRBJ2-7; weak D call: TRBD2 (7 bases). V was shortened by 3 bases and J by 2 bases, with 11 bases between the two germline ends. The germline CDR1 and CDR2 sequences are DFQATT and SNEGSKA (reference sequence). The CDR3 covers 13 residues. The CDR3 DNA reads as TGCAGTGCTAGCGGGGGGCCCCCCTACGAGCAGTACTTC. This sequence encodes CSASGGPPYEQYF.

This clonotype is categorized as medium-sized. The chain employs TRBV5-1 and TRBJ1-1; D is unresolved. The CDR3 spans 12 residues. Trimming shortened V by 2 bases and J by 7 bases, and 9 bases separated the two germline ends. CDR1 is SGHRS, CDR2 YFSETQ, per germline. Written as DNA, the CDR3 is TGCGCCAGCAGCTTAGGACGGGATGAAGCTTTCTTT. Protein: CASSLGRDEAFF.

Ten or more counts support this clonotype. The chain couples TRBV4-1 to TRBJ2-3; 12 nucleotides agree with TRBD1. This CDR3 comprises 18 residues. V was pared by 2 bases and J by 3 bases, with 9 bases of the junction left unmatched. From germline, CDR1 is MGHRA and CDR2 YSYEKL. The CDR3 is CASSQSGTGGGGTDTQYF. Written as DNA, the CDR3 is TGCGCCAGCAGCCAAAGTGGGACAGGGGGCGGTGGTACAGATACGCAGTATTTT.

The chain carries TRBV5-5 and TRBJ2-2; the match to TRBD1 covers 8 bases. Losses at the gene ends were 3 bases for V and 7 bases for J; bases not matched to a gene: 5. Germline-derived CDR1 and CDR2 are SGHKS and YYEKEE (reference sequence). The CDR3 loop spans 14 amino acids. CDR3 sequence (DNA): TGTGCCAGCAGCTGGACAGGGACGGGCGGGGAGCTGTTTTTT. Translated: CASSWTGTGGELFF.

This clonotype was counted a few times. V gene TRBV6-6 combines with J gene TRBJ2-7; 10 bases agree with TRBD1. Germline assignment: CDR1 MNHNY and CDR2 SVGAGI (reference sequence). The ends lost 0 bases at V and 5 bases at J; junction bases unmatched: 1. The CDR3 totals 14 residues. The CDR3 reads CASSYSTGGDEQYF. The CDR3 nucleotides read TGTGCCAGCAGTTACTCGACAGGGGGCGACGAGCAGTACTTC.

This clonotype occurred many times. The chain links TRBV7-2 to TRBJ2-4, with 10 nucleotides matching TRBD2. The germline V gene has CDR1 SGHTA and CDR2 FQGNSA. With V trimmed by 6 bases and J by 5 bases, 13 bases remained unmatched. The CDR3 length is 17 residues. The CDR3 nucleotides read TGTGCCAGCAGTTTTCTCGCAGCGGGAGGGCGACAAAACATTCAGTACTTC. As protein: CASSFLAAGGRQNIQYF.

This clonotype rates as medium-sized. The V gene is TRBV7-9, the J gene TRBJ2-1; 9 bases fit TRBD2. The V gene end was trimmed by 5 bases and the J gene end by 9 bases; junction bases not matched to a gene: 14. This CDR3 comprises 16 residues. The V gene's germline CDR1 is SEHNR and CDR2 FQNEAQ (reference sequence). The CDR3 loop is CASSPPMSGRLGEQFF. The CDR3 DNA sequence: TGTGCCAGCAGCCCCCCCATGAGCGGGAGGTTAGGTGAGCAGTTCTTC.

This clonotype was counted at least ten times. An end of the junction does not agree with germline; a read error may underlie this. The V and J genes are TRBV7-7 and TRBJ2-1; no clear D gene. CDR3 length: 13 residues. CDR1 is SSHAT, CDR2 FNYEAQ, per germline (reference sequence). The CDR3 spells CASSLGRKDEQFF. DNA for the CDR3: TGTGCTAGCAGCTTAGGTCGGAAGGATGAGCAGTTCTTC.